The clone carrying this T cell receptor (beta chain) was picked up one time. Its target is not known. This entry comes from a study of cytotoxic CD8 clonotypes in ibrutinib-treated CLL. Whole-study findings and limits: Patients with sustained remission and those progressing were sampled at differing times. Patients showed higher baseline clonality than age-matched healthy donors, and it tracked circulating CD8+ T-cell counts. Upon ibrutinib response clonality rose, and upon progression it fell back toward baseline.

CDR3 length equals 15 residues. The germline V gene has CDR1 GTSNPN and CDR2 SVGIG (reference sequence). V was shortened by 0 bases and J by 0 bases, with 12 bases between the two germline ends. Generated by immunoSEQ multiplex PCR, the TCRdb table keeps only in-frame clones and is missing some. The sample lists a few hundred thousand clones, almost 80% occurring once. This clonotype was sampled from a human donor with chronic lymphocytic leukemia. The material sequenced was PBMCs, taken before ibrutinib treatment. The chain is built from TRBV30 and TRBJ2-7; D is uncertain. In DNA, the CDR3 is TGTGCCTGGAGTGTAGCAGGACGATCCTCCTACGAGCAGTACTTC. It translates to CAWSVAGRSSYEQYF.